Presented here are 5 T cell receptor beta chains from one specimen sequenced in a study of T cells after yellow fever vaccination. Each CDR3 protein is one row after TCRdb ran MiXCR on the 5' RACE reads. The sample shows over 120,000 distinct CDR3 sequences, around 6.3% of them seen only once. Sequencing used CD4+ T cells sorted from PBMCs, obtained 10 days after the yellow fever booster vaccination. Every receptor here comes from a man aged 25-45 years who received the YFV17D yellow fever vaccine.

This clonotype was observed at least ten times. The chain employs TRBV6-5 and TRBJ2-1, with D unclear. The V gene's germline CDR1 is MNHEY and CDR2 SVGAGI. V was pared by 2 bases and J by 8 bases, with 16 bases between. This CDR3 has 15 amino acids. Written as DNA, the CDR3 is TGTGCCAGCAGTTACCGGGCTAGTAACCTCGATGAGCAGTTCTTC. Its protein product is CASSYRASNLDEQFF.

This clonotype was counted at least ten times. The rearrangement joins TRBV14 to TRBJ2-7; D possibly matches TRBD1 or TRBD2 (5 bases each). The CDR3 runs 14 residues. Germline CDR1 is SGHDN and CDR2 is FVKESK. V was clipped by 3 bases and J by 5 bases, with 14 bases between them. CDR3 protein: CASSHFKGRHEQYF. DNA of the CDR3: TGTGCCAGCAGCCATTTCAAGGGACGCCACGAGCAGTACTTC.

This clonotype showed up many times. J is TRBJ2-3 and V is TRBV12-3 or TRBV12-4; D is unclear. Trimming took off 6 bases at V and 0 bases at J, with 4 bases between the two ends. The CDR3 length is 12 residues. The CDR3 sequence is CASSWSTDTQYF. CDR3 DNA sequence: TGTGCCAGCAGCTGGAGCACAGATACGCAGTATTTT.

In its sample, this clonotype was seen many times. The J gene is TRBJ2-3, the V gene TRBV7-2, with D tentatively TRBD1 (6 bases). Germline-derived CDR1 and CDR2 are SGHTA and FQGNSA. Trimming removed 1 base at V and 9 bases at J, with 14 bases between. There are 14 residues in the CDR3. In DNA form, the CDR3 reads TGTGCCAGCAGCTTAGAGTTTAGGGGGAGAACGCAGTATTTT. It specifies CASSLEFRGRTQYF.

This clonotype was observed at least ten times. The V call is TRBV24-1, the J call TRBJ2-1, with D perhaps TRBD2 (6 bases). This CDR3 spans 15 amino acids. The V end was cut by 4 bases, the J end by 9 bases, with 18 bases between. Germline CDR1 KGHDR, CDR2 SFDVKD. The DNA for the CDR3 is TGTGCCACCAGTGACCCGGGGGTAGCCACGGGTGAGCAGTTCTTC. Translation: CATSDPGVATGEQFF.